Sequencing of this T cell receptor beta chain was carried out in a study of cytomegalovirus exposure and HLA in healthy donors. Whole-study context: A later analysis reported the same platform for the 95 to 150 validation repertoires and the roughly 700 first-cohort repertoires. Study results and caveats: It was about 150 TCR beta chains that were listed as cytomegalovirus-associated.

While the first cohort had 600 to 750 subjects, the donors belonged to the separate validation cohort of roughly 130 subjects. TCRdb's copy holds only in-frame clones and misses some; the assay was immunoSEQ multiplex PCR. The sample contains more than 150,000 clones, roughly 91% of which appear only once. Comments on this clone: Its antigen is as yet unknown.

The receptor comes from a man between 18 and 35 years old in good health and CMV-seronegative. The sequenced material came from PBMCs.

The CDR3 region has the DNA TGTGCCAGCAGCTTGGAGGTCCCGGGGGAGTCGGTTCAGCCCCAGCATTTT. It is translated as CASSLEVPGESVQPQHF. The rearrangement links TRBV5-6 to TRBJ1-5, with D perhaps TRBD1 (5 bases). This CDR3 has 17 amino acids. Between the trimmed V and J ends, which lost 0 bases and 6 bases, there was a span of 19 bases. Germline CDR1 and CDR2: SGHDT and YYEEEE.